The source of this T cell receptor beta chain is a study of beta chain features in type 1 diabetes. The collection from each donor was one heparinised blood draw averaging around 0.11 L. CD4+ naive, central memory, regulatory and stem cell-like memory cells were sorted via CD45RO/CCR7/CD25/CD127/CD95/CD27. Over 95% purity was reached by all sorted populations. This CDR3 is 18 amino acids long. Germline V gene sequence: CDR1 SGDLS, CDR2 YYNGEE. The V and J ends lost 6 bases and 2 bases, in that order; junction bases with no gene match: 15. Every isolated RNA sample was fully reverse transcribed, so sequencing captured expressed TCRB transcripts. TCRdb's copy holds only in-frame clones and misses some; the assay was immunoSEQ multiplex PCR. This sample yields roughly 300,000 clones, of which approximately 8% are seen a single time; less than 0.45% belongs to the top ten.

The chain links TRBV9 to TRBJ2-7; 12 nucleotides align to TRBD2. The clonotype was recovered from a woman aged 18-29 years in good health. What was sequenced was central memory CD4+ T cells from blood. The CDR3 is CASTEIYQTSGSTYEQYF. The DNA for the CDR3 is TGTGCCAGCACCGAGATATATCAGACTAGCGGGAGCACCTACGAGCAGTACTTC.